This is a list of T cell receptor beta chains from one sample in a study of blood T cell repertoires in COVID-19. Profiling relied on immunoSEQ multiplex PCR, and the TCRdb table lists in-frame clones only, not all of them. The sample has under 150,000 clones; 60% to 80% are singletons. The specimen was peripheral blood. Source of these receptors: a woman aged 50 to 65 with active or convalescent COVID-19. Both conserved end residues are part of each CDR3. D genes are given only for firm matches. Clone sizes are given selectively: once, few, many, or a class where the clone is expanded.

D gene,J gene,clone size,V gene,CDR3 protein,CDR3 DNA
TRBD1,TRBJ1-1,.,TRBV29-1,CSVEPTGGEEAFF,TGCAGCGTTGAGCCGACAGGGGGCGAAGAAGCTTTCTTT
TRBD1,TRBJ1-5,.,TRBV3-1/TRBV3-2,CASSRRGQGEDQPQHF,TGTGCCAGCAGCCGCCGAGGACAGGGTGAGGATCAGCCCCAGCATTTT
.,TRBJ2-7,.,TRBV7-2,CASSLAPGSGYEQYF,TGTGCCAGCAGCCTCGCCCCGGGATCAGGCTACGAGCAGTACTTC
.,TRBJ1-2,.,TRBV6-6,CASGLGNQVGYTF,TGTGCCAGCGGCCTCGGGAATCAGGTTGGCTACACCTTC
TRBD2,TRBJ2-7,.,TRBV29-1,CSALGLAGAGYEQYF,TGCAGCGCTCTGGGACTAGCGGGAGCAGGCTACGAGCAGTACTTC
TRBD1,TRBJ1-1,.,TRBV5-1,CASSSLQGMNTEAFF,TGCGCCAGCAGCTCTTTACAGGGGATGAACACTGAAGCTTTCTTT
.,TRBJ2-5,.,TRBV11-2,CASSFLTAFSYQETQYF,TGTGCCAGCAGCTTCCTGACAGCCTTCTCGTACCAAGAGACCCAGTACTTC
TRBD2,TRBJ2-7,.,TRBV4-2,CASSQDETSGSYEQYF,TGTGCCAGCAGCCAAGATGAGACTAGCGGTTCCTACGAGCAGTACTTC
TRBD2,TRBJ2-1,once,TRBV7-9,CASRDGSGAYNEQFF,TGTGCCAGCAGGGACGGCAGCGGGGCTTACAATGAGCAGTTCTTC
TRBD2,TRBJ2-1,.,TRBV6-5,CASSYSRGASYNEQFF,TGTGCCAGCAGTTACTCGCGGGGGGCCTCCTACAATGAGCAGTTCTTC
TRBD1,TRBJ2-3,.,TRBV24-1,CATSAVGQAQDTQYF,TGTGCCACCAGTGCCGTAGGACAGGCTCAAGATACGCAGTATTTT